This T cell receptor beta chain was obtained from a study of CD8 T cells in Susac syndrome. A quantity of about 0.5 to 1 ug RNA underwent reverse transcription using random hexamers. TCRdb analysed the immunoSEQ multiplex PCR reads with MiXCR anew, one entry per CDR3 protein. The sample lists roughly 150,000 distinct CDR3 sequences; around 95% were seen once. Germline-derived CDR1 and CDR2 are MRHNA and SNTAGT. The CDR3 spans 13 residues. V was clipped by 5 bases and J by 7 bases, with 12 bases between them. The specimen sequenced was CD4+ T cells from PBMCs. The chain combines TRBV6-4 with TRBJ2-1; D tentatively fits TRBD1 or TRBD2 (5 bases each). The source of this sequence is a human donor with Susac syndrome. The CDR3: CASSLDEGNEQFF. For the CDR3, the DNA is TGTGCCAGCAGTCTCGACGAGGGGAATGAGCAGTTCTTC.